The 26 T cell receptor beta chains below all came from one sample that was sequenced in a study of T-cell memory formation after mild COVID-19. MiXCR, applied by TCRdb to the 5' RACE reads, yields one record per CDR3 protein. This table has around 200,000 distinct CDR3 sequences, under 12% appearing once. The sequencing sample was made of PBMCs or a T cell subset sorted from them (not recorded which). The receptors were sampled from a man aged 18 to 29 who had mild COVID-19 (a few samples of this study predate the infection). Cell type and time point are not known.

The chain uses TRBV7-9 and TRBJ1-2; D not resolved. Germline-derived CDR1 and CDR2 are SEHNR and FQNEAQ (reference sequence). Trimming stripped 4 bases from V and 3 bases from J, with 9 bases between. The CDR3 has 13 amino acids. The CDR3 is CASSSGLDYGYTF. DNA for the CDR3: TGTGCCAGCAGCTCCGGACTCGACTATGGCTACACCTTC.

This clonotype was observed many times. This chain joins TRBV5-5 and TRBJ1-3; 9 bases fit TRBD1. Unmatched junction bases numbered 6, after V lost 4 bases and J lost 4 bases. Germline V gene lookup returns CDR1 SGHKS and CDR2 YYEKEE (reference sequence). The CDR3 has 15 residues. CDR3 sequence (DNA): TGTGCCAGCAGCGGACGGACAGGGGCAGGAAACACCATATATTTT. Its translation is CASSGRTGAGNTIYF.

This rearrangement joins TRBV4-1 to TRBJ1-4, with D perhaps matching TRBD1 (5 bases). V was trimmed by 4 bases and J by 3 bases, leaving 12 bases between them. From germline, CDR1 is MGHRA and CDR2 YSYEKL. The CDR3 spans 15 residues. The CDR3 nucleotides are TGCGCCAGCAGCCGGACCAGGGCAGCTAATGAAAAACTGTTTTTT. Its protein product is CASSRTRAANEKLFF.

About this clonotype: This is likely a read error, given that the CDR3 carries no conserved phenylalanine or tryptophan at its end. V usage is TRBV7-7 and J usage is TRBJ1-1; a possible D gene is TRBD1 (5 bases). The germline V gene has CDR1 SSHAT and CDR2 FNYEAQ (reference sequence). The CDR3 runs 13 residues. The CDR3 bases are TGTGCTAGCAGCCGGGACCGGGACACTGAAGCTTTCTAT. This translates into CASSRDRDTEAFY.

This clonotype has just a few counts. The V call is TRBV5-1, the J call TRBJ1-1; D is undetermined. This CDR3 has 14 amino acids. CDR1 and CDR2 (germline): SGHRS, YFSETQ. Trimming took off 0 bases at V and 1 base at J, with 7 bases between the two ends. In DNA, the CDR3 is TGCGCCAGCAGCTTGGCCACGGCGAACACTGAAGCTTTCTTT. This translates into CASSLATANTEAFF.

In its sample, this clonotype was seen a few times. The DNA of the CDR3 is TGCGCCAGCAGCTCAATGGGGCAGGGCTCCTACAATGAGCAGTTCTTC. Translated, it gives CASSSMGQGSYNEQFF. The chain combines TRBV5-1 with TRBJ2-1, with a possible D match to TRBD1 (5 bases). This CDR3 is 16 amino acids long. CDR1 and CDR2 from the germline V gene are SGHRS and YFSETQ. V gave up 3 bases and J gave up 0 bases, with 13 bases separating them. The entire variable domain, with the rest obtained from reference TRBV5-1 and TRBJ2-1, is as follows: KAGVTQTPRYLIKTRGQQVTLSCSPISGHRSVSWYQQTPGQGLQFLFEYFSETQRNKGNFPGRFSGRQFSNSRSEMNVSTLELGDSALYLCASSSMGQGSYNEQFFGPGTRLTVL.

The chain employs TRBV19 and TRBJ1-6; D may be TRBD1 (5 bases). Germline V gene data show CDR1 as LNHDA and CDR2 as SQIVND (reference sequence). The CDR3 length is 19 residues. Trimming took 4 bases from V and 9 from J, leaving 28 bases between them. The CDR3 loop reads CASSNPAGSTGAGVSPLHF. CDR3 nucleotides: TGTGCCAGTAGTAACCCCGCGGGCTCCACAGGAGCCGGGGTTTCACCCCTCCACTTT.

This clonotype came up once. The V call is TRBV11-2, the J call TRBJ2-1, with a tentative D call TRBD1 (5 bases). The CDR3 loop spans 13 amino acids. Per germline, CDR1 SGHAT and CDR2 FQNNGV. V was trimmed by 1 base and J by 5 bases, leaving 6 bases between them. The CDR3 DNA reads TGTGCCAGCAGCTTAGGACAGCACAATGAGCAGTTCTTC. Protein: CASSLGQHNEQFF.

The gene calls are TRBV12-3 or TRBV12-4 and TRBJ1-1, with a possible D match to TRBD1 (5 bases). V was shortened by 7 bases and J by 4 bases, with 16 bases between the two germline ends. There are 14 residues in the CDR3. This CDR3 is CASKPQNGGTEAFF. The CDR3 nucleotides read TGTGCCAGCAAACCTCAGAACGGGGGCACTGAAGCTTTCTTT.

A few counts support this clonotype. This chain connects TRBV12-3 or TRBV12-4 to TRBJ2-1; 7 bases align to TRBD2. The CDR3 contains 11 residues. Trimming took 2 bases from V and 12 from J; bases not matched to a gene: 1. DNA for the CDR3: TGTGCCAGCAGTTTACCGGGGGGGCAGTTCTTC. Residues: CASSLPGGQFF.

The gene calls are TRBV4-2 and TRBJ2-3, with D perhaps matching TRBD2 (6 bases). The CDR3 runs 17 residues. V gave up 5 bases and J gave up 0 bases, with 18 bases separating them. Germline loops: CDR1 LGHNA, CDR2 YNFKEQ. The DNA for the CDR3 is TGTGCCAGCAGCTCCTCGGGAATAGCGGTTAGCACAGATACGCAGTATTTT. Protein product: CASSSSGIAVSTDTQYF.

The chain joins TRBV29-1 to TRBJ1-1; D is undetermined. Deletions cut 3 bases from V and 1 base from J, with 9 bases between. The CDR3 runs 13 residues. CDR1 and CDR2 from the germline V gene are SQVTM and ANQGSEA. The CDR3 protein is CSVDLRGNTEAFF. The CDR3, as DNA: TGCAGCGTTGACCTTCGAGGGAACACTGAAGCTTTCTTT.

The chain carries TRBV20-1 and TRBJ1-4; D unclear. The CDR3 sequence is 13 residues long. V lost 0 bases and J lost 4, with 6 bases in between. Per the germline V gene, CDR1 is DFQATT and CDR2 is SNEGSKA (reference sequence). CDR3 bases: TGCAGTGCTAGAGAGCACAGTAATGAAAAACTGTTTTTT. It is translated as CSAREHSNEKLFF.

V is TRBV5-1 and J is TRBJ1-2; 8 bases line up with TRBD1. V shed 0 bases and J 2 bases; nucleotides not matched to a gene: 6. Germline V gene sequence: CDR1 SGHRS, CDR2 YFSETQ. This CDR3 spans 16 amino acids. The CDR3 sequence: CASSLGRDRMNYGYTF. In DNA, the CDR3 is TGCGCCAGCAGCTTGGGTCGGGACAGGATGAACTATGGCTACACCTTC. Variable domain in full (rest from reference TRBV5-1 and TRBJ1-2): KAGVTQTPRYLIKTRGQQVTLSCSPISGHRSVSWYQQTPGQGLQFLFEYFSETQRNKGNFPGRFSGRQFSNSRSEMNVSTLELGDSALYLCASSLGRDRMNYGYTFGSGTRLTVV.

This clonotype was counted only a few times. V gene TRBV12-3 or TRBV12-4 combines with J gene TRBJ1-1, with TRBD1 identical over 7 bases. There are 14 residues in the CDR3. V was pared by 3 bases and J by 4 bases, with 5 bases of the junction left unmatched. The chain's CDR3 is CASSFSGGRTEAFF. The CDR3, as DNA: TGTGCCAGCAGTTTTTCAGGGGGGCGCACTGAAGCTTTCTTT.

The CDR3 coding sequence is TGTGCCAGCAGTTGGGACCTGGCGGCTGGCTACACCTTC. Its translation is CASSWDLAAGYTF. This chain uses TRBV12-3 or TRBV12-4 with TRBJ1-2; D is perhaps TRBD1 (5 bases). With 4 bases removed from V and 7 bases from J, the gap between germline ends came to 13 bases. The CDR3 consists of 13 residues.

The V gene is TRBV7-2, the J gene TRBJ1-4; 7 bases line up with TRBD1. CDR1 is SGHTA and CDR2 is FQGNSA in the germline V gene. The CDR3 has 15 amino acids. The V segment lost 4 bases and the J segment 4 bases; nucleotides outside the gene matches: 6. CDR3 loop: CASSSRQGGNEKLFF. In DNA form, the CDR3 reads TGTGCCAGCAGCTCCCGACAGGGAGGTAATGAAAAACTGTTTTTT.

The CDR3 nucleotides are TGTGCCAGCAGTTCTATTCCAGATACGCAGTATTTT. It encodes CASSSIPDTQYF. V gene TRBV11-3 combines with J gene TRBJ2-3; D is unresolved. Germline V gene sequence: CDR1 SGHNT, CDR2 YENEEA. Trimming left V 6 bases short and J 4 bases short, with 8 bases between. The length of the CDR3 is 12 residues.

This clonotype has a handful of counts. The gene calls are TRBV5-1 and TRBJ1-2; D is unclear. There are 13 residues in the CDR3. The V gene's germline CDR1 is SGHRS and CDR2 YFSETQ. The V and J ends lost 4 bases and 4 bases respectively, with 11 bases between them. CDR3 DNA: TGCGCCAGCAGCGTCCTCGGGCTCTATGGCTACACCTTC. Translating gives CASSVLGLYGYTF.

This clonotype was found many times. In DNA, the CDR3 is TGTGCCAGCAGTTACTCGACAGGGGGCTATGGCTACACCTTC. Residues: CASSYSTGGYGYTF. The rearrangement links TRBV6-5 to TRBJ1-2, with 9 bases matching TRBD1. Trimming took 0 bases from V and 4 from J; bases not matched to a gene: 0. The CDR3 totals 14 residues. Per germline, CDR1 MNHEY and CDR2 SVGAGI.

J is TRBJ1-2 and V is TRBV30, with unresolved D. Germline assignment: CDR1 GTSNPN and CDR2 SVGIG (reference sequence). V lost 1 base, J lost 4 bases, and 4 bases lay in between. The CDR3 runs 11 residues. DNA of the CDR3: TGTGCCTGGAGTGGGGGCTATGGCTACACCTTC. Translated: CAWSGGYGYTF.

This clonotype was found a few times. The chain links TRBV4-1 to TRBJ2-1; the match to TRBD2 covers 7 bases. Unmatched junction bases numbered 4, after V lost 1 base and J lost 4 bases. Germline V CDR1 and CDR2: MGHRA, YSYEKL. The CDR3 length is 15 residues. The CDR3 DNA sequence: TGCGCCAGCAGCCAAGCCAGCGGGGCATACAATGAGCAGTTCTTC. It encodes CASSQASGAYNEQFF.

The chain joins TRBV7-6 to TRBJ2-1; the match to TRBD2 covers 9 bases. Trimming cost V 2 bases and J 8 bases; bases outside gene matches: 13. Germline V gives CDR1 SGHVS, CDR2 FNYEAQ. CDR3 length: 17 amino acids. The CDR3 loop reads CASSLPVSGGESDEQFF. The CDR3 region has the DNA TGTGCCAGCAGCTTACCGGTTAGCGGGGGCGAAAGCGATGAGCAGTTCTTC.

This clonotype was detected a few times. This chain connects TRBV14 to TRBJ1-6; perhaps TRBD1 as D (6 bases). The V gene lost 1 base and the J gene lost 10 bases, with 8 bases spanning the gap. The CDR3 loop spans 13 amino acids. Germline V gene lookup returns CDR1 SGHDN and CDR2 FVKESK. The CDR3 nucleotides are TGTGCCAGCAGCCAAGCAGGGGAATCACCCCTCCACTTT. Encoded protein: CASSQAGESPLHF.

The CDR3 DNA follows: TGTGCCAGCAGCTCACAGGGGGTAAAATACGAGCAGTACTTC. Its protein is CASSSQGVKYEQYF. The gene calls are TRBV7-3 and TRBJ2-7; 8 bases match TRBD1. Germline V gene lookup returns CDR1 SGHTA and CDR2 FQGTGA. Trimming removed 4 bases from V and 4 bases from J; junction bases left unmatched: 6. There are 14 residues in the CDR3.

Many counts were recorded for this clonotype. The CDR3 loop reads CASSVGTGSYYEQYF. The DNA for the CDR3 is TGCGCCAGCAGCGTGGGGACCGGGTCCTACTACGAGCAGTACTTC. V is TRBV5-1 and J is TRBJ2-7; D is tentatively TRBD1 or TRBD2 (5 bases each). Deletions cut 4 bases from V and 3 bases from J, with 17 bases between. The length of the CDR3 is 15 residues. Germline V gene lookup returns CDR1 SGHRS and CDR2 YFSETQ. The whole variable domain, remainder taken from reference TRBV5-1 and TRBJ2-7, is KAGVTQTPRYLIKTRGQQVTLSCSPISGHRSVSWYQQTPGQGLQFLFEYFSETQRNKGNFPGRFSGRQFSNSRSEMNVSTLELGDSALYLCASSVGTGSYYEQYFGPGTRLTVT.